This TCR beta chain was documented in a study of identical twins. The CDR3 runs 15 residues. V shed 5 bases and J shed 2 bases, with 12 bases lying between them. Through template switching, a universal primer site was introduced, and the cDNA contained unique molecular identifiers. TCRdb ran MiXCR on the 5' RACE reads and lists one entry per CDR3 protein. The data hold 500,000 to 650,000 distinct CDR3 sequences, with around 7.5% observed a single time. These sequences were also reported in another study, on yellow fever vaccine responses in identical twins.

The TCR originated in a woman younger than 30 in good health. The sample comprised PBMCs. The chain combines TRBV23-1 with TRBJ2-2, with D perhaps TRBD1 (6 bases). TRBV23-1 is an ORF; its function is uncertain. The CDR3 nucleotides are TGCGCCAGCAGTAGAAGGGACATCAACACCGGGGAGCTGTTTTTT. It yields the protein CASSRRDINTGELFF.